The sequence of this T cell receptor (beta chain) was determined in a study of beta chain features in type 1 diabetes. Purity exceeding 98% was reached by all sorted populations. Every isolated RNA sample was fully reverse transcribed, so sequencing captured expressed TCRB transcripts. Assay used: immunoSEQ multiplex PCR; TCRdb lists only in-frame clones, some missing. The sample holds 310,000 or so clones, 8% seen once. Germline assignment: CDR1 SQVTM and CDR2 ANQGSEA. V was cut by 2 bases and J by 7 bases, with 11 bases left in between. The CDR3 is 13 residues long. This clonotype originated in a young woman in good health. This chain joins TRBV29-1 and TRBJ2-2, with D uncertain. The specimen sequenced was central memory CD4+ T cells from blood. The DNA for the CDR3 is TGCAGCGTTGAATCTCCGGTCGGCGGGGAGCTGTTTTTT. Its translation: CSVESPVGGELFF.